A selection of T cell receptor beta chains follows, all from one sample in a study of T cell responses to AZD1222 COVID-19 vaccine. Method: immunoSEQ multiplex PCR; TCRdb's copy keeps in-frame clones and lacks some. Seen here are about 88,000 clones, about 91% observed once, and the top ten hold less than 6.5%. The sample consisted of peripheral blood, taken on day 0 of AZD1222 vaccination. These receptors all stem from an adult in good health. CDR3s include the opening cysteine and the closing phenylalanine or tryptophan. Each record gives: V gene, D gene, J gene, clone size, CDR3 protein, CDR3 DNA. A D gene is named only where the DNA matches it firmly. The size field is filled for only some rows; it gives once, few, many or a size class.

TRBV5-1,-,TRBJ2-5,-,CASSSEYQETQYF,TGCGCCAGCAGCTCCGAGTACCAAGAGACCCAGTACTTC
TRBV28,-,TRBJ1-5,-,CASSSTRPQHF,TGTGCCAGCAGTTCCACCCGGCCCCAGCATTTT
TRBV2,TRBD1,TRBJ2-1,-,CASSEGTGLLDEQFF,TGTGCCAGCAGTGAAGGGACAGGATTGTTGGATGAGCAGTTCTTC
TRBV25-1,TRBD1,TRBJ1-5,-,CASSEFRTGDGPQHF,TGTGCCAGCAGTGAATTTAGGACAGGGGATGGGCCCCAGCATTTT
TRBV23-1,-,TRBJ1-4,-,CASSHGARGANEKLFF,TGCGCCAGCAGTCACGGGGCGCGGGGAGCAAATGAAAAACTGTTTTTT
TRBV29-1,TRBD2,TRBJ2-3,once,CSIRLAVGGGTQYF,TGCAGCATCAGGCTAGCGGTGGGCGGGGGGACGCAGTATTTT
TRBV6-5,-,TRBJ1-2,-,CASSYSVGQGSYGYTF,TGTGCCAGCAGTTACTCGGTCGGGCAGGGATCCTATGGCTACACCTTC
TRBV6-5,-,TRBJ1-1,-,CASSNPGSEAFF,TGTGCCAGCAGCAACCCGGGAAGTGAAGCTTTCTTT
TRBV9,-,TRBJ2-7,-,CASSVVSGYEQYF,TGTGCCAGCAGCGTAGTTTCGGGATACGAGCAGTACTTC
TRBV27,-,TRBJ2-2,-,CASSLADTGELFF,TGTGCCAGCAGTCTAGCCGACACCGGGGAGCTGTTTTTT
TRBV9,TRBD2,TRBJ2-7,few,CASSGTSGAYEQYF,TGTGCCAGCAGCGGGACTAGCGGGGCCTACGAGCAGTACTTC
TRBV7-6,-,TRBJ2-1,-,CASSKDDNEQFF,TGTGCCAGCAGTAAGGACGACAATGAGCAGTTCTTC
TRBV5-1,TRBD2,TRBJ2-7,-,CASNIGTSGSVSYEQYF,TGCGCCAGCAATATTGGTACTAGCGGGAGTGTCTCCTACGAGCAGTACTTC
TRBV6-1,-,TRBJ1-5,-,CASSEGGSQPQHF,TGTGCCAGCAGTGAAGGGGGATCGCAGCCCCAGCATTTT
TRBV2,-,TRBJ2-7,-,CASSARGYEQYF,TGTGCCAGCAGTGCCAGGGGTTACGAGCAGTACTTC
TRBV5-4,-,TRBJ2-3,-,CASSSPGPESYTQYF,TGTGCCAGCAGCTCACCCGGACCAGAAAGTTATACGCAGTATTTT
TRBV29-1,-,TRBJ2-7,-,CSAPDGYEQYF,TGCAGCGCCCCGGACGGCTACGAGCAGTACTTC